This TCR beta chain is drawn from a study of post-analysis software for immune sequencing data. For the study at large: The cohort encompassed relapsing-remitting, secondary progressive and progressive-relapsing multiple sclerosis disease courses.

cDNA libraries for TCR beta contained unique molecular identifiers. A single record per CDR3 protein comes from TCRdb applying MiXCR to the PCR reads. The sample includes over 700,000 distinct CDR3 sequences, roughly 27% of them seen just once. Notes on this clonotype: The antigen remains undetermined.

CDR3 length: 18 amino acids. The ends lost 1 base at V and 3 bases at J; junction bases unmatched: 8. Germline CDR1 SQVTM, CDR2 ANQGSEA. Study-wide results and limits: Comparison with controls showed significantly lower normalized Chao1 diversity in multiple sclerosis patients. Four or five TRBV segments were significantly more frequent in patients than in controls. TRBV5-6, TRBV5-1 and TRBV20-1 were among these segments. With F measure, samples from one preparation batch clustered together strongly.

The material sequenced was blood. This clonotype was obtained from a girl aged 10-17 years with multiple sclerosis. The chain recombines TRBV29-1 with TRBJ2-1; 14 bases map to TRBD2. The CDR3 reads CSVEGGFGTSGGYNEQFF. The DNA for the CDR3 is TGCAGCGTTGAAGGGGGTTTCGGGACTAGCGGGGGCTACAATGAGCAGTTCTTC.